This is a list of T cell receptor beta chains from one sample in a study of beta chain features in type 1 diabetes. The data were produced by immunoSEQ multiplex PCR, yet TCRdb's version contains in-frame clones alone and is incomplete. The table lists 310,000 or so clones, 8% of them singletons. The sequenced sample consisted of central memory CD4+ T cells from blood. The source is a woman aged 18-29 years in good health. The CDR3 runs from the conserved cysteine through the conserved F or W. Fields, in order: J gene, V gene, D gene, clone size, CDR3 DNA, CDR3 protein. D genes are given only for firm matches. A clone size is listed for some rows: how often the clone was seen (once, few, many), or a class if it is expanded.

>TRBJ2-3|TRBV28|NA|few
TGTGCCAGCAACTTGGGCGGGTATCGCACAGATACGCAGTATTTT
CASNLGGYRTDTQYF
>TRBJ2-3|TRBV5-4|TRBD2|many
TGTGCCAGCAGCTTGGTTGCTAGCGGGACGCCCTTGAACACAGATACGCAGTATTTT
CASSLVASGTPLNTDTQYF
>TRBJ1-4|TRBV27|TRBD1|few
TGTGCCAGCAGTCCAAGGGGGGACAGACTAATAGGGGAAAAACTGTTTTTT
CASSPRGDRLIGEKLFF
>TRBJ1-4|TRBV15|NA|NA
TGTGCCACCAGCAGAGAGGGGGTCCGGGGCACTGGTGAAAAACTGTTTTTT
CATSREGVRGTGEKLFF
>TRBJ2-2|TRBV11-1|NA|NA
TGTGCCAGCAGCTTAGACTCCCGTTTCGGGGAGCTGTTTTTT
CASSLDSRFGELFF
>TRBJ1-4|TRBV29-1|NA|few
TGCAGCGTCCTTGGGGGGCTTAGTAATGAAAAACTGTTTTTT
CSVLGGLSNEKLFF
>TRBJ1-2|TRBV28|NA|NA
TGTGCCAGCAGCTCGGGTGGGAGGGACTATGGCTACACCTTC
CASSSGGRDYGYTF
>TRBJ2-7|TRBV7-9|NA|NA
TGTGCCAGCAGCTTCGGGCAGACCTCGAACGAGCAGTACTTC
CASSFGQTSNEQYF
>TRBJ2-3|TRBV9|NA|few
TGTGCCAGCAGCGAGACCGCAGATACGCAGTATTTT
CASSETADTQYF
>TRBJ2-1|TRBV4-1|NA|NA
TGCGCCAGCAGCCAAGATCCCGGGACTGGGGGGAATGAGCAGTTCTTC
CASSQDPGTGGNEQFF
>TRBJ2-7|TRBV21-1|NA|NA
TGTGCCAGCAGCAAATCGGCAGGGACACTCCACGAGCAGTACTTC
CASSKSAGTLHEQYF
>TRBJ2-7|TRBV4-3|TRBD2|few
TGCGCCAGCAGCCAAGACTACCGGACTAGCGGGACTAAAGCCTACGAGCAGTACTTC
CASSQDYRTSGTKAYEQYF
>TRBJ1-1|TRBV5-4|TRBD1|few
TGTGCCGGCAGCATTGGGACAGAGAACACTGAAGCTTTCTTT
CAGSIGTENTEAFF
>TRBJ1-2|TRBV7-2|NA|NA
TGTGCCAGCAGCTTAGTGCCCGACAAGCCCTTGGAGGGCTACACCTTC
CASSLVPDKPLEGYTF
>TRBJ2-1|TRBV14|NA|many
TGTGCCAGCAGCCAAGTTATGAGTTACAATGAGCAGTTCTTC
CASSQVMSYNEQFF
>TRBJ2-3|TRBV28|TRBD2|few
TGTGCCAGCAGTTCCACGTTAGCGGGAGAGAGTTGGCATACGCAGTATTTT
CASSSTLAGESWHTQYF
>TRBJ1-1|TRBV10-1|TRBD1|NA
TGCGCCAGCAGTGTCTATCCTGACAGGGGTGAAGCTTTCTTT
CASSVYPDRGEAFF
>TRBJ1-5|TRBV7-2|TRBD1|few
TGTGCCAGCAGCTTAGGACAGGGGCAATCGCCCCAGCATTTT
CASSLGQGQSPQHF
>TRBJ1-1|TRBV20-1|NA|few
TGCAGTGCTAGTGAGGGCCAAGGAGCTTTCTTT
CSASEGQGAFF
>TRBJ1-2|TRBV5-6|NA|NA
TGTGCCAGCAGAATTAGCGGAGGGCATGGCTACACCTTC
CASRISGGHGYTF
>TRBJ2-7|TRBV7-8|NA|few
TGTGCCAGCAGCTTAGATAATCGGCAAAGGGACGAGCAGTACTTC
CASSLDNRQRDEQYF
>TRBJ1-2|TRBV5-1|TRBD1|NA
TGCGCCAGCAGCTTCGGGACAGGAGGCTATGGCTACACCTTC
CASSFGTGGYGYTF
>TRBJ2-5|TRBV11-2|NA|few
TGTGCCAGCAGCTTTAGCGGAGTATTTGGCGAGACCCAGTACTTC
CASSFSGVFGETQYF
>TRBJ2-7|TRBV7-2|NA|NA
TGTGCCAGCAGCTTAGCCGGGGTACTCGGGACCTACGAGCAGTACTTC
CASSLAGVLGTYEQYF
>TRBJ1-5|TRBV28|NA|NA
TGTGCCACATATACGGGGTTTAATCAGCCCCAGCATTTT
CATYTGFNQPQHF
>TRBJ2-2|TRBV11-1|NA|NA
TGTGCCAGCAGCTTCTCTAGGTCCTCCAACACCGGGGAGCTGTTTTTT
CASSFSRSSNTGELFF
>TRBJ2-2|TRBV28|NA|many
TGTGCCAGCAGTTTCCACCCGGCGGGGACAGTGAACACCGGGGAGCTGTTTTTT
CASSFHPAGTVNTGELFF
>TRBJ2-7|TRBV28|NA|few
TGTGCCAGCAGTTTAGTACAGGGTCGACCCGAGCAGTACTTC
CASSLVQGRPEQYF
>TRBJ1-5|TRBV28|TRBD1|few
TGTGCCAGCATGTTGACAGGGTACCAGCCCCAGCATTTT
CASMLTGYQPQHF
>TRBJ1-3|TRBV7-2|NA|NA
TGCGCCAGCAGCCAAGAAAGCGGAAACACCATATATTTT
CASSQESGNTIYF
>TRBJ2-7|TRBV7-7|NA|NA
TGTGCTAGCAGCCTGGCGCTGAAGACGGAGCAGTACTTC
CASSLALKTEQYF
>TRBJ2-3|TRBV5-4|NA|many
TGTGCCAGCAGCTTGGACGGGACTAGCACAGATACGCAGTATTTT
CASSLDGTSTDTQYF